This TCR beta chain was profiled in a study of long-term antiretroviral therapy in people with HIV. CDR3 length: 15 amino acids. The germline V gene has CDR1 MNHNY and CDR2 SVGAGI (reference sequence). V was pared by 6 bases and J by 1 base, with 15 bases between. Samples were assayed with immunoSEQ v3.0 at survey level. Profiled with immunoSEQ multiplex PCR; TCRdb holds only in-frame clones, not every one. The table shows tens of thousands of clones, with 90% to 95% occurring only once. This specimen consisted of unsorted PBMCs, obtained 7.6 years after starting antiretroviral therapy. The genes are TRBV6-6 and TRBJ1-1; D is possibly TRBD1 (6 bases). The source of this sequence is a middle-aged woman with HIV. In nucleotides, the CDR3 is TGTGCCAGCAGGGGGGCCGGGGGCCGGAACACTGAAGCTTTCTTT. Protein product: CASRGAGGRNTEAFF.